The 27 T cell receptor beta chains reported below all come from one sample, sequenced in a study of blood T cells in healthy people across ages. Sample-barcoded 5' priming and a J-beta primer mix drove a second PCR of about 7 to 11 cycles. Each CDR3 protein gets one entry after TCRdb re-called the 5' RACE reads with MiXCR. The sample lists 1.5 million to 2 million distinct CDR3 sequences, under 30% occurring once. Material: blood. All receptors come from a woman aged 25 to 39 in good health.

This clonotype was seen many times. The rearrangement joins TRBV3-1 to TRBJ2-5; 8 positions match TRBD2. Gene TRBJ2-7 matches the end of the DNA better, so the J call may be wrong. Germline-derived CDR1 and CDR2 are LGHDT and YNNKEL (reference sequence). The CDR3 is made up of 14 amino acids. CDR3 protein: CASSQTRGGNEQYF. The CDR3 region has the DNA TGTGCCAGCAGCCAAACCCGCGGGGGGAACGAGCAGTACTTC.

This clonotype was counted many times. V usage is TRBV6-2 or TRBV6-3 and J usage is TRBJ2-7; 7 nucleotides agree with TRBD2. Trimming at V came to 7 bases and at J to 3 bases, leaving 6 bases not matched to a gene. Germline loops: CDR1 MNHEY, CDR2 SVGEGT. CDR3 length: 13 amino acids. The CDR3 DNA reads as TGTGCCAGCAAGTTTCCTAGCGGCTACGAGCAGTACTTC. Protein: CASKFPSGYEQYF.

Turning to this clonotype: A junction boundary mismatches the germline segment, possibly from a read error. The rearrangement links TRBV7-2 to TRBJ2-7; 10 bases are a match to TRBD2. The CDR3 is made up of 14 amino acids. Germline V lookup: CDR1 SGHTA, CDR2 FQGNSA. The CDR3 loop reads CANSTSGKNYEQYF. In DNA, the CDR3 is TGTGCCAACAGCACTAGCGGGAAGAATTACGAGCAGTACTTC.

CDR3 residues: CASSWERSSYEQYF. CDR3 DNA: TGTGCCAGCTCCTGGGAGCGGAGCTCCTACGAGCAGTACTTC. This chain links TRBV12-3 or TRBV12-4 with TRBJ2-7, with D perhaps matching TRBD2 (5 bases). The length of the CDR3 is 14 residues. V lost 8 bases and J lost 0, with 14 bases in between.

The chain combines TRBV19 with TRBJ1-5, with D unresolved. This CDR3 comprises 11 residues. Germline V gene sequence: CDR1 LNHDA, CDR2 SQIVND (reference sequence). Trimming took off 8 bases at V and 6 bases at J, with 8 bases between the two ends. CDR3 protein: CASGTSQPQHF. CDR3 DNA: TGTGCCAGTGGAACCTCTCAGCCCCAGCATTTT.

The rearrangement links TRBV10-3 to TRBJ2-3, with 9 bases aligning to TRBD1. This CDR3 is built from 16 residues. V gave up 6 bases and J gave up 2 bases; unmatched junction bases: 9. The germline V gene has CDR1 ENHRY and CDR2 SYGVKD. In DNA form, the CDR3 reads TGTGCCATCAGATTGGACAGGGGTCCACACACAGATACGCAGTATTTT. This translates into CAIRLDRGPHTDTQYF.

The chain combines TRBV20-1 with TRBJ2-7, with D uncertain. This CDR3 has 16 amino acids. V lost 1 base to trimming and J lost 2 bases, with 18 bases between them. The germline gives CDR1 DFQATT, CDR2 SNEGSKA (reference sequence). The CDR3 DNA is TGCAGTGCTAGAGGGGTAGTCGGTGCCACCCCCTACGAGCAGTACTTC. Amino acid sequence: CSARGVVGATPYEQYF.

This clonotype was detected many times. The chain recombines TRBV12-3 or TRBV12-4 with TRBJ2-7; either TRBD1 or TRBD2 may supply D (9 bases each). V was pared by 7 bases and J by 4 bases, with 26 bases between. CDR3 length equals 17 residues. The CDR3 protein is CASTRQGVIAGVYEQYF. The DNA of the CDR3 is TGTGCCAGCACGCGACAGGGGGTAATAGCGGGAGTTTACGAGCAGTACTTC.

This clonotype was detected a few times. J is TRBJ1-6 and V is TRBV18; D not resolved. Germline V gives CDR1 KGHSH, CDR2 LQKENI. V lost 3 bases to trimming and J lost 7 bases, with 13 bases between them. The CDR3 has 15 residues. The chain's CDR3 is CASSPGSWGNSPLHF. DNA for the CDR3: TGTGCCAGCTCACCGGGGAGTTGGGGAAATTCACCCCTCCACTTT.

The chain couples TRBV7-9 to TRBJ2-5; 10 nucleotides match TRBD1. This CDR3 has 16 amino acids. CDR1 is SEHNR and CDR2 is FQNEAQ in the germline V gene (reference sequence). V was clipped by 5 bases and J by 4 bases; unmatched bases: 10. Here the CDR3 reads CASSVGPRDRGETQYF. In nucleotides, the CDR3 is TGTGCCAGCAGCGTGGGCCCCCGGGACAGGGGAGAGACCCAGTACTTC. The full variable domain, with the rest looked up from reference TRBV7-9 and TRBJ2-5, is DTGVSQNPRHKITKRGQNVTFRCDPISEHNRLYWYRQTLGQGPEFLTYFQNEAQLEKSRLLSDRFSAERPKGSFSTLEIQRTEQGDSAMYLCASSVGPRDRGETQYFGPGTRLLVL.

This clonotype was recorded a few times. The V gene is TRBV7-9, the J gene TRBJ1-2; D remains unclear. This CDR3 is 15 amino acids long. V was trimmed by 1 base and J by 7 bases, leaving 16 bases between them. Per the germline V gene, CDR1 is SEHNR and CDR2 is FQNEAQ (reference sequence). This CDR3 is CASSLDIEALSGYTF. DNA of the CDR3: TGTGCCAGCAGCTTAGACATTGAGGCTCTCTCTGGCTACACCTTC.

V gene TRBV7-2 combines with J gene TRBJ2-7; D gene uncertain. Germline lookup yields CDR1 SGHTA and CDR2 FQGNSA. The CDR3 sequence is 13 residues long. Trimming left V 5 bases short and J 3 bases short, with 11 bases between. This chain's CDR3 is CASSHPRLYEQYF. The CDR3 DNA reads as TGTGCCAGCAGCCATCCTAGGCTCTACGAGCAGTACTTC.

The chain combines TRBV5-1 with TRBJ2-7; D remains ambiguous. The CDR3 is made up of 13 amino acids. Germline assignment: CDR1 SGHRS and CDR2 YFSETQ. V shed 4 bases and J shed 6 bases, with 14 bases lying between them. CDR3 region: CASSLSGAFEQYF. CDR3 nucleotides: TGCGCCAGCAGCCTGAGTGGCGCCTTCGAGCAGTACTTC.

Ten or more counts support this clonotype. CDR3 sequence reads: CSASKRGGGYEQYF. Written as DNA, the CDR3 is TGCAGTGCTAGCAAGCGGGGGGGAGGATACGAGCAGTACTTC. The chain is built from TRBV20-1 and TRBJ2-7; 10 bases map to TRBD2. CDR1 is DFQATT and CDR2 is SNEGSKA in the germline V gene (reference sequence). This CDR3 is built from 14 residues. V lost 3 bases, J lost 4 bases, and 6 bases stayed unmatched.

CDR3 coding DNA: TGTGCCATCAGGATGACAGGGAGGGACACTGAAGCTTTCTTT. Protein product: CAIRMTGRDTEAFF. This chain uses TRBV10-3 with TRBJ1-1; 7 bases are shared with TRBD1. Germline trimming cut 6 bases from V and 3 bases from J; bases unmatched to any gene: 7. The CDR3 loop spans 14 amino acids. The germline V gene has CDR1 ENHRY and CDR2 SYGVKD.

The chain has TRBV12-3 or TRBV12-4 and TRBJ2-2, with D possibly being TRBD2 (7 bases). This CDR3 has 15 residues. Trimming stripped 3 bases from V and 6 bases from J, with 14 bases between. DNA for the CDR3: TGTGCCAGCAGTTTGACGGGGGGCTTGGCCGGGGAGCTGTTTTTT. This gives the protein CASSLTGGLAGELFF.

In the case of this clonotype: The junction departs from germline at one end; a sequencing error may be responsible. V and J are TRBV18 and TRBJ2-7; TRBD1 agrees at 7 bases. CDR1 is KGHSH, CDR2 LQKENI, per germline. The length of the CDR3 is 14 residues. This chain's CDR3 is CTSSPPGQRHEQYF. For the CDR3, the DNA is TGTACCAGCTCACCTCCGGGACAGAGGCACGAGCAGTACTTC.

On this clonotype itself: A single base separates this from a much larger clone, so it may be a read error. The rearrangement joins TRBV12-3 or TRBV12-4 to TRBJ2-7, with a tentative D call TRBD2 (7 bases). Deletions cut 8 bases from V and 4 bases from J, with 18 bases between. The CDR3 extends over 14 amino acids. The CDR3 sequence is CASLRGGSFYEQYF. CDR3 sequence (DNA): TGTGCCAGCTTGAGGGGGGGCTCCTTTTACGAGCAGTACTTC.

The gene calls are TRBV5-1 and TRBJ2-1, with D possibly TRBD2 on 5 matching bases. The germline V gene has CDR1 SGHRS and CDR2 YFSETQ. This CDR3 has 14 residues. Trimming left V 2 bases short and J 4 bases short, with 10 bases between. CDR3 amino acids: CASSFSSEYNEQFF. For the CDR3, the DNA is TGCGCCAGCAGCTTCAGTAGCGAGTACAATGAGCAGTTCTTC. Full variable domain (rest looked up from reference TRBV5-1 and TRBJ2-1): KAGVTQTPRYLIKTRGQQVTLSCSPISGHRSVSWYQQTPGQGLQFLFEYFSETQRNKGNFPGRFSGRQFSNSRSEMNVSTLELGDSALYLCASSFSSEYNEQFFGPGTRLTVL.

On this clonotype: A read error may produce the germline difference seen at one junction end. The rearrangement joins TRBV4-2 to TRBJ2-1, with a possible D match to TRBD2 (6 bases). The CDR3 is made up of 16 amino acids. The germline gives CDR1 LGHNA, CDR2 YNFKEQ. The DNA of the CDR3 is TGTGTCAGCAGCCAAGGTAGGGACTTCTCCTACAATGAGCAGTTCTTC. Translated: CVSSQGRDFSYNEQFF.

There are a few counts of this clonotype. V and J are TRBV7-2 and TRBJ2-3; TRBD2 is a possible D gene (6 bases). V dropped 5 bases and J dropped 2 bases, with 14 bases sitting between them. Per germline, CDR1 SGHTA and CDR2 FQGNSA. This CDR3 spans 15 amino acids. Written as DNA, the CDR3 is TGTGCCAGCAGCCCCGGGACTCTACTCACAGATACGCAGTATTTT. Protein product: CASSPGTLLTDTQYF.

The chain has TRBV21-1 and TRBJ2-4; the table's D call, TRBD1, was not checked against the DNA. TRBV21-1 has pseudogene status. This CDR3 spans 17 amino acids. CDR3 loop: CASILGDRLPAKNIQYF. The CDR3 coding sequence is TGTGCCAGCATCCTGGGGGACAGGTTACCAGCCAAAAACATTCAGTACTTC.

This clonotype occurred many times. This chain joins TRBV29-1 and TRBJ2-5, with D hard to call. V was cut by 4 bases and J by 2 bases, with 8 bases left in between. The CDR3 runs 12 residues. Looked up from germline, CDR1 is SQVTM and CDR2 is ANQGSEA. CDR3 protein: CSVGSNQETQYF. CDR3 coding DNA: TGCAGCGTTGGTTCCAATCAAGAGACCCAGTACTTC.

Regarding this clonotype: One junction end disagrees with the germline gene, perhaps due to a read error. The CDR3 DNA reads as TGCAGTGCTGGAGATTGGGGGCTCACTGAAGCTTTCTTT. Translating gives CSAGDWGLTEAFF. This sequence joins TRBV20-1 and TRBJ1-1; possible D gene TRBD1, 6 bases. The V gene's germline CDR1 is DFQATT and CDR2 SNEGSKA (reference sequence). This CDR3 comprises 13 residues.

This clonotype was observed a few times. The CDR3: CASSDTALPNYGYTF. The DNA of the CDR3 is TGTGCCAGCAGCGATACAGCACTCCCTAACTATGGCTACACCTTC. The J gene is TRBJ1-2, the V gene TRBV7-9; D is unresolved. CDR1 and CDR2 (germline): SEHNR, FQNEAQ (reference sequence). The CDR3 is 15 residues long. V lost 5 bases and J lost 0, with 13 bases in between.

V usage is TRBV20-1 and J usage is TRBJ2-3; no definite D call. With 1 base removed from V and 5 bases from J, the gap between germline ends came to 10 bases. The CDR3 sequence is 13 residues long. In germline, CDR1 is DFQATT, CDR2 SNEGSKA (reference sequence). CDR3 nucleotides: TGCAGTGCTAGAGTACGATCGGGAGATACGCAGTATTTT. The encoded protein is CSARVRSGDTQYF.

V and J are TRBV10-2 and TRBJ2-5; TRBD2 matches 9 bases. Germline values: CDR1 WSHSY, CDR2 SAAADI. The CDR3 covers 15 residues. Unmatched junction bases numbered 10, after V lost 8 bases and J lost 3 bases. The chain's CDR3 is CASERREGPKETQYF. CDR3 bases: TGCGCCAGCGAAAGGCGGGAGGGCCCCAAAGAGACCCAGTACTTC.